The 17 T cell receptor beta chains presented below share a single source sample, sequenced in a study of response to subunit inactivated influenza vaccine (dated by TCRdb to between 2017 and 2018). Preparation of the library involved RT-PCR. The sequencer was an Illumina HiSeq 2500. Clones were called with MiXCR by TCRdb after fastp trimmed the public reads at Q25, and only in-frame beta chains were retained. Here each entry gathers all rows of one CDR3 protein and keeps the most common genes and DNA. In this sample the table shows almost 250,000 distinct CDR3 sequences, 10% to 15% of which occur a single time. The ten largest account for 7.5% to 10% of the sample. This sample comprised non-naive T cells sorted from PBMCs, obtained less than 15 days before vaccination. What the cell subset or site label conveys for this sample: memory T cell fraction. The receptors stem from a man aged 45-60 years who received an inactivated influenza vaccine. Donor details come from another sample of the same person, matched by shared clones.

The rearrangement uses TRBV18 and TRBJ2-7, with D possibly TRBD1 on 5 matching bases. V was clipped by 5 bases and J by 0 bases, with 11 bases between them. CDR3 length: 14 amino acids. Germline CDR1 KGHSH, CDR2 LQKENI. The CDR3 sequence is CASSMDTTSYEQYF. The CDR3, as DNA: TGTGCCAGCTCAATGGACACAACCTCCTACGAGCAGTACTTC. Based on the CDR3 plus reference TRBV18 and TRBJ2-7, the full variable domain is NAGVMQNPRHLVRRRGQEARLRCSPMKGHSHVYWYRQLPEEGLKFMVYLQKENIIDESGMPKERFSAEFPKEGPSILRIQQVVRGDSAAYFCASSMDTTSYEQYFGPGTRLTVT.

This clonotype occurred many times. The V gene is TRBV25-1, the J gene TRBJ2-3; 8 positions agree with TRBD2. CDR3 length equals 15 residues. The V gene end was trimmed by 3 bases and the J gene end by 2 bases; junction bases not matched to a gene: 4. CDR1 is MGHDK and CDR2 is SYGVNS in the germline V gene. The CDR3 protein is CASSDSSGYTDTQYF. CDR3 bases: TGTGCCAGCAGTGATTCTAGCGGGTACACAGATACGCAGTATTTT.

This clonotype appeared a few times. J is TRBJ2-5 and V is TRBV27; 9 nucleotides agree with TRBD2. CDR1 MNHEY and CDR2 SMNVEV come from the germline V gene (reference sequence). CDR3 length equals 14 residues. With V trimmed by 2 bases and J by 4 bases, 2 bases remained unmatched. CDR3 coding DNA: TGTGCCAGCAGTTTACTAGCGGGATCAGAGACCCAGTACTTC. Translated: CASSLLAGSETQYF.

The chain recombines TRBV2 with TRBJ1-1, with unresolved D. The length of the CDR3 is 11 residues. Trimming left V 6 bases short and J 4 bases short, with 6 bases between. Germline V gene sequence: CDR1 SNHLY, CDR2 FYNNEI. The CDR3 DNA reads as TGTGCCAGCAGCACAGCCACTGAAGCTTTCTTT. Amino acid sequence: CASSTATEAFF. The whole variable domain, filled in from reference TRBV2 and TRBJ1-1, reads EPEVTQTPSHQVTQMGQEVILRCVPISNHLYFYWYRQILGQKVEFLVSFYNNEISEKSEIFDDQFSVERPDGSNFTLKIRSTKLEDSAMYFCASSTATEAFFGQGTRLTVV.

This clonotype was picked up a small number of times. The chain uses TRBV12-3 or TRBV12-4 and TRBJ2-2; D call uncertain. V lost 3 bases to trimming and J lost 9 bases, with 5 bases between them. The CDR3 is 11 amino acids. In DNA form, the CDR3 reads TGTGCCAGCAGTTTTGCCCGGGAGCTGTTTTTT. As protein: CASSFARELFF.

The chain recombines TRBV3-1 with TRBJ1-1; 7 bases line up with TRBD1. Germline V CDR1 and CDR2: LGHDT, YNNKEL (reference sequence). V was pared by 2 bases and J by 1 base, with 4 bases of the junction left unmatched. The CDR3 is 15 residues long. Written as DNA, the CDR3 is TGTGCCAGCAGCCAAATGGACAGGACGAACACTGAAGCTTTCTTT. Its protein is CASSQMDRTNTEAFF.

The chain carries TRBV27 and TRBJ2-6, with D unresolved. The CDR3 has 16 amino acids. The V end was cut by 0 bases, the J end by 0 bases, with 6 bases between. In germline, CDR1 is MNHEY, CDR2 SMNVEV (reference sequence). CDR3 in DNA: TGTGCCAGCAGTTTATCCCCGAGCTCTGGGGCCAACGTCCTGACTTTC. It translates to CASSLSPSSGANVLTF.

The chain couples TRBV4-1 to TRBJ2-7, with D possibly being TRBD1 or TRBD2 (6 bases each). This CDR3 region has 14 residues. Trimming took 8 bases from V and 3 from J, leaving 17 bases between them. Germline V gene data show CDR1 as MGHRA and CDR2 as YSYEKL. CDR3 coding DNA: TGCGCCAGCGGACCGACGGGGGCCAACTACGAGCAGTACTTC. Its protein product is CASGPTGANYEQYF.

V is TRBV9 and J is TRBJ2-5, with TRBD2 identical over 7 bases. Unmatched junction bases numbered 8, after V lost 0 bases and J lost 3 bases. CDR1 and CDR2 from the germline V gene are SGDLS and YYNGEE. The CDR3 has 16 amino acids. The CDR3 is CASSVVPAGNKETQYF. The CDR3 DNA follows: TGTGCCAGCAGCGTAGTACCAGCGGGGAACAAAGAGACCCAGTACTTC.

This clonotype appeared many times. The rearrangement links TRBV2 to TRBJ2-1, with D possibly being TRBD1 (6 bases). V lost 4 bases and J lost 4, with 8 bases in between. The CDR3 loop spans 13 amino acids. Germline V gene data show CDR1 as SNHLY and CDR2 as FYNNEI. CDR3 sequence: CASSGDRYNEQFF. In DNA, the CDR3 is TGTGCCAGCAGTGGCGACAGGTACAATGAGCAGTTCTTC.

The sample holds a few counts of this clonotype. The chain uses TRBV20-1 and TRBJ2-7, with 10 nucleotides matching TRBD1. CDR1 and CDR2 (germline): DFQATT, SNEGSKA (reference sequence). With 5 bases clipped from V and 3 bases from J, the junction kept 7 bases outside the gene matches. The CDR3 totals 14 residues. The CDR3 spells CSAPPGQGFYEQYF. CDR3 coding DNA: TGCAGTGCTCCGCCGGGACAGGGGTTCTACGAGCAGTACTTC.

This sequence joins TRBV5-1 and TRBJ2-3, with 8 bases identical to TRBD2. The CDR3 sequence is 16 residues long. Germline V CDR1 and CDR2: SGHRS, YFSETQ. V trimming: 4 bases; J trimming: 4 bases; junction bases outside the gene matches: 11. CDR3: CASSLRSGGSADTQYF. The CDR3 DNA reads as TGCGCCAGCAGCCTTCGGTCGGGAGGGTCCGCAGATACGCAGTATTTT.

At least ten counts were recorded for this clonotype. The chain links TRBV4-1 to TRBJ2-7; D is unresolved. V was pared by 1 base and J by 2 bases, with 21 bases between. Germline V CDR1 and CDR2: MGHRA, YSYEKL. CDR3 length equals 18 residues. The CDR3, as DNA: TGCGCCAGCAGCCAAGTTCTATCTTCGGCAGTTCCAGCCTACGAGCAGTACTTC. Protein: CASSQVLSSAVPAYEQYF.

The CDR3 protein is CASSPRQGHTSNTGELFF. For the CDR3, the DNA is TGTGCCAGCTCACCCCGACAGGGACACACCTCGAACACCGGGGAGCTGTTTTTT. The V gene is TRBV18, the J gene TRBJ2-2, with 7 bases that match TRBD1. Germline V CDR1 and CDR2: KGHSH, LQKENI. The CDR3 is made up of 18 amino acids. Trimming took 3 bases from V and 0 from J; bases not matched to a gene: 10.

This clonotype appeared a few times. This sequence joins TRBV6-2 or TRBV6-3 and TRBJ2-1, with 9 nucleotides matching TRBD2. CDR3 length: 14 residues. With V trimmed by 6 bases and J by 6 bases, 6 bases remained unmatched. Per germline, CDR1 MNHEY and CDR2 SVGEGT. CDR3 protein: CASRESGGFNEQFF. The CDR3 bases are TGTGCCAGCAGGGAGAGCGGGGGGTTCAATGAGCAGTTCTTC.

The gene calls are TRBV6-1 and TRBJ2-6; 9 bases line up with TRBD1. The CDR3 is 19 residues long. Germline trimming cut 6 bases from V and 1 base from J; bases unmatched to any gene: 13. Germline V gene sequence: CDR1 MNHNS, CDR2 SASEGT. The CDR3 loop reads CASSPIGDRVVSGANVLTF. For the CDR3, the DNA is TGTGCCAGCAGCCCTATTGGGGACAGGGTAGTATCTGGGGCCAACGTCCTGACTTTC.

This clonotype was counted a few times. The chain joins TRBV20-1 to TRBJ2-3; no clear D gene. Germline V gives CDR1 DFQATT, CDR2 SNEGSKA (reference sequence). Trimming stripped 2 bases from V and 2 bases from J, with 5 bases between. This CDR3 is built from 12 residues. CDR3 nucleotide sequence: TGCAGTGCTAGACGGTACACAGATACGCAGTATTTT. Residues: CSARRYTDTQYF.